These 12 T cell receptor beta chains originate from one sample sequenced in a study of a mutant IDH1 vaccine in newly diagnosed glioma. Libraries were prepared by immunoSEQ multiplex PCR; TCRdb keeps only in-frame clonotypes and omits some of them. The sample lists some 55,000 clones, just under 90% occurring once. Noted time point: week 5, during vaccination. With topical imiquimod, each dose of the vaccine consisted of 300 ug of mutant IDH1 20-mer peptide. These receptors are not linked to any known antigen. This specimen was PBMCs, taken from a glioma patient whose treatment included an IDH1 peptide vaccine. These receptors were taken from a woman aged 40 to 50 with glioma.

The chain carries TRBV10-3 and TRBJ2-3, with 7 nucleotides matching TRBD2. The CDR3 covers 14 residues. Germline CDR1 and CDR2: ENHRY and SYGVKD. Germline trimming cut 5 bases from V and 2 bases from J; bases unmatched to any gene: 4. CDR3 sequence (DNA): TGTGCCATCAGTTTCACTAGCGTCACAGATACGCAGTATTTT. It codes for CAISFTSVTDTQYF.

The gene calls are TRBV19 and TRBJ2-7; no reliable D call. This CDR3 has 16 amino acids. V lost 1 base, J lost 3 bases, and 16 bases lay in between. Germline V gene lookup returns CDR1 LNHDA and CDR2 SQIVND (reference sequence). CDR3 loop: CASSIGAGRFVYEQYF. CDR3 DNA: TGTGCCAGTAGTATAGGGGCAGGACGATTCGTCTACGAGCAGTACTTC.

The chain is built from TRBV19 and TRBJ1-4, with 11 bases lining up with TRBD1. This CDR3 is 16 amino acids long. The trim removed 7 bases at V and 1 base at J, leaving 5 bases unmatched. CDR1 is LNHDA, CDR2 SQIVND, per germline (reference sequence). This CDR3 is CASIAGTGGTNEKLFF. The CDR3, as DNA: TGTGCCAGTATCGCCGGGACAGGGGGAACTAATGAAAAACTGTTTTTT.

The chain links TRBV7-2 to TRBJ1-5, with 10 positions matching TRBD1. There are 15 residues in the CDR3. Germline V gene lookup returns CDR1 SGHTA and CDR2 FQGNSA. The J segment lost 7 bases and the V segment lost 5 bases, leaving 8 bases of the junction unmatched. This chain's CDR3 is CASSLMTGGGQPQHF. For the CDR3, the DNA is TGTGCCAGCAGCCTCATGACAGGGGGCGGCCAGCCCCAGCATTTT.

The genes are TRBV20-1 and TRBJ2-7; unclear D gene. The V end lost 7 bases, the J end lost 1 base, and 8 bases lay between the germline ends. The CDR3 is made up of 11 amino acids. Germline V CDR1 and CDR2: DFQATT, SNEGSKA (reference sequence). The CDR3 is CSVLRSYEQYF. In nucleotides, the CDR3 is TGCAGTGTCCTGCGATCCTACGAGCAGTACTTC.

The chain has TRBV18 and TRBJ1-4; D gene unclear. V was clipped by 4 bases and J by 12 bases, with 18 bases between them. The CDR3 has 14 residues. The germline CDR1 and CDR2 sequences are KGHSH and LQKENI. CDR3 bases: TGTGCCAGCTCACTGGAGGAATGGACGAGGGAACTGTTTTTT. It yields the protein CASSLEEWTRELFF. The variable domain in full, completed from reference TRBV18 and TRBJ1-4, reads NAGVMQNPRHLVRRRGQEARLRCSPMKGHSHVYWYRQLPEEGLKFMVYLQKENIIDESGMPKERFSAEFPKEGPSILRIQQVVRGDSAAYFCASSLEEWTRELFFGSGTQLSVL.

This clone was seen only once. The chain uses TRBV10-2 and TRBJ1-4, with TRBD1 matching over 8 bases. The junction had 4 bases not matched to a gene; V was cut back by 6 bases and J by 4 bases. Germline-derived CDR1 and CDR2 are WSHSY and SAAADI. This CDR3 is 14 amino acids long. CDR3 protein: CASSGQGGNEKLFF. Written as DNA, the CDR3 is TGCGCCAGCAGCGGACAGGGCGGTAATGAAAAACTGTTTTTT.

The chain has TRBV11-2 and TRBJ2-5; TRBD2 aligns across 8 bases. This CDR3 is 14 amino acids long. J lost 7 bases, V lost 1 base, and 5 bases had no gene match. CDR1 SGHAT and CDR2 FQNNGV come from the germline V gene. This CDR3 is CASSLGGLVGTQYF. The CDR3 coding sequence is TGTGCCAGCAGCTTAGGGGGACTAGTCGGGACCCAGTACTTC.

This rearrangement joins TRBV5-4 to TRBJ2-6; either TRBD1 or TRBD2 may supply D (5 bases each). The V gene's germline CDR1 is SGHNT and CDR2 YYREEE (reference sequence). V dropped 3 bases and J dropped 7 bases, with 14 bases sitting between them. This CDR3 region has 15 residues. The chain's CDR3 is CASSSGPGDANVLTF. The CDR3 DNA sequence: TGTGCCAGCAGCTCGGGGCCGGGTGACGCCAACGTCCTGACTTTC.

This clone has more than one count but fewer than ten. The chain recombines TRBV5-1 with TRBJ2-5, with D tentatively TRBD1 (6 bases). V gave up 2 bases and J gave up 0 bases, with 11 bases separating them. The germline V gene has CDR1 SGHRS and CDR2 YFSETQ. CDR3 length: 15 amino acids. The CDR3 protein is CASSFGQSDQETQYF. In DNA, the CDR3 is TGCGCCAGCAGCTTCGGACAGAGCGACCAAGAGACCCAGTACTTC. Drawing the rest from reference TRBV5-1 and TRBJ2-5, the complete variable domain is KAGVTQTPRYLIKTRGQQVTLSCSPISGHRSVSWYQQTPGQGLQFLFEYFSETQRNKGNFPGRFSGRQFSNSRSEMNVSTLELGDSALYLCASSFGQSDQETQYFGPGTRLLVL.

This chain uses TRBV5-4 with TRBJ1-1; 7 bases fit TRBD1. Trimming took 5 bases from V and 13 from J; bases not matched to a gene: 14. The CDR3 length is 13 residues. Germline CDR1 and CDR2: SGHNT and YYREEE (reference sequence). The CDR3 sequence: CASSPDLDRAGFF. For the CDR3, the DNA is TGTGCCAGCAGTCCCGACCTCGACAGGGCTGGTTTCTTT.

The chain links TRBV30 to TRBJ2-2; the match to TRBD2 covers 9 bases. The germline V gene has CDR1 GTSNPN and CDR2 SVGIG (reference sequence). Trimming at V came to 8 bases and at J to 1 base, leaving 5 bases not matched to a gene. The CDR3 totals 14 residues. CDR3 amino acids: CARTSGLNTGELFF. The CDR3 DNA reads as TGTGCCCGTACTAGCGGGCTGAACACCGGGGAGCTGTTTTTT.